This T cell receptor (beta chain) was sequenced for a study of cytomegalovirus exposure and HLA in healthy donors. Looking at the study overall: The study placed approximately 78% of its 398 genotyped donors in the Caucasian-associated ancestry cluster.

Healthy individuals who donated bone marrow served as the donors. In nominal health when sampled, donors likely had unrecorded immune exposures nonetheless. Trimming pared 4 bases from V and 3 bases from J, leaving 13 bases between. In germline, CDR1 is SGHRS, CDR2 YFSETQ. The CDR3 is made up of 14 amino acids. The PCR used 60 Vbeta and 13 Jbeta primers. In the authors' workflow: In a later analysis, tens of millions of unique TCR beta chains included roughly 11 million shared by two or more donors. The assay was immunoSEQ multiplex PCR, and TCRdb's table has in-frame clones only and misses some. V and J calls and clone size are as listed in that table; D and trimming were resolved from the DNA. The table shows 100,000 to 150,000 clones, with 70% to 85% occurring only once.

This clonotype was sampled from a boy aged 2 to 10 in good health and CMV-seronegative. The chain joins TRBV5-1 to TRBJ1-1; D not certain. Sequenced sample: PBMCs. The CDR3 DNA sequence: TGCGCCAGCAGCATCCAGGACGGGGACACTGAAGCTTTCTTT. The encoded protein is CASSIQDGDTEAFF. The variable domain in full, with the rest retrieved from reference TRBV5-1 and TRBJ1-1, is KAGVTQTPRYLIKTRGQQVTLSCSPISGHRSVSWYQQTPGQGLQFLFEYFSETQRNKGNFPGRFSGRQFSNSRSEMNVSTLELGDSALYLCASSIQDGDTEAFFGQGTRLTVV.